A selection of T cell receptor beta chains follows, all from one sample in a study of Ad26.COV2.S vaccination and SARS-CoV-2 variants. Profiling relied on immunoSEQ multiplex PCR, and the TCRdb table lists in-frame clones only, not all of them. The sample consists of around 450,000 clones, over 75% of them appearing once. The sample here was peripheral blood, taken in a trial of Ad26.COV2.S vaccine versus placebo. These receptors originate from a person between 18 and 65 years old who received the Ad26.COV2.S COVID-19 vaccine or a placebo. Both conserved end residues are part of each CDR3. The D gene is left open where the match is weak. Size tells how often a clone was seen (once, few, many) or the class of an expanded clone, and some rows leave it out.

TRBJ1-1	-	-	TRBV30	TGTGCCTGGAGTGTAGGTGGGCGCACTGAAGCTTTCTTT	CAWSVGGRTEAFF
TRBJ2-7	TRBD2	-	TRBV3-1/TRBV3-2	TGTGCCAGCGGAATTAGCGCCGGGGGGAACGAGCAGTACTTC	CASGISAGGNEQYF
TRBJ1-4	-	-	TRBV11-2	TGTGCCAGCAGCTTAAGGGGTTCTAATGAAAAACTGTTTTTT	CASSLRGSNEKLFF
TRBJ2-1	TRBD2	-	TRBV29-1	TGCAGCTACCGTCCCGGGACTAGACACAATGAGCAGTTCTTC	CSYRPGTRHNEQFF
TRBJ1-2	-	once	TRBV7-2	TGTGCCAGCAGCTTACCGGCAGACACCGGCTACACCTTC	CASSLPADTGYTF
TRBJ2-7	-	-	TRBV4-3	TGCGCCAGCAGCCAAGATAGGGCGGGGCCCTCCTACGAGCAGTACTTC	CASSQDRAGPSYEQYF
TRBJ2-1	TRBD2	-	TRBV11-2	TGTGCCAGCAGCCCCCGGGGACTAGCGGGACCCTACAATGAGCAGTTCTTC	CASSPRGLAGPYNEQFF
TRBJ2-7	-	once	TRBV7-9	TGTGCCAGCAGCTTAGGGTCCTACGAGCAGTACTTC	CASSLGSYEQYF
TRBJ1-2	TRBD1	-	TRBV7-2	TGTGCCAGCAGCAGACGAGGGGGCCCATCGCCCTCTAACTATGGCTACACCTTC	CASSRRGGPSPSNYGYTF
TRBJ1-2	TRBD1	-	TRBV5-6	TGTGCCAGCAGCTTCAGGGGGCGCAACTATGGCTACACCTTC	CASSFRGRNYGYTF
TRBJ2-7	TRBD2	-	TRBV14	TGTGCCAGCAGCCTGGGGCTAGCGGGGTCCTACGAGCAGTACTTC	CASSLGLAGSYEQYF